This T cell receptor beta chain was identified in a study of human T cells and chemical hapten exposure. On the study more broadly: Per-sample TCR yield variation was attributed mainly to small pooled library volume differences.

This clonotype was counted ten times or more. Its cognate antigen is unknown. Library preparation tagged each individual cDNA molecule with a unique molecular identifier. In the source study's methods: From approximately 20,000 to 700,000 TCRs were found per sample, with a median of approximately 100,000. One entry per CDR3 protein, called by TCRdb with MiXCR from the RACE reads. TCRdb, not the original authors, processed these V and J calls. This table has roughly 75,000 distinct CDR3 sequences, about 9.2% appearing once. Specified time point: healthy volunteer bleed at 6 weeks. Unfractionated whole blood was the source from which total RNA was extracted. Study-wide points: Sensitizing to DPC left TCRs with a frequency above 1 in 1000 unaltered.

Germline V lookup: CDR1 MNHEY, CDR2 SMNVEV (reference sequence). This CDR3 has 15 amino acids. The V segment lost 4 bases and the J segment 4 bases; nucleotides outside the gene matches: 7. The sequence was collected from a female donor in good health. Some clones in this sample may be carry-over from other donors' samples. Input material: whole blood. This chain joins TRBV27 and TRBJ2-3; 8 nucleotides agree with TRBD2. CDR3 residues: CASSWGLVSADTQYF. The CDR3 DNA sequence: TGTGCCAGCAGTTGGGGACTAGTCTCGGCAGATACGCAGTATTTT.